This T cell receptor (beta chain) emerged from a study of cytomegalovirus exposure and HLA in healthy donors. About the research overall: Around 79 million unique TCRs, all from HLA-typed donors, were included in an early release of the data.

A multiplex PCR was run with 60 Vbeta primers and 13 Jbeta primers. Data came from immunoSEQ multiplex PCR; TCRdb stores just in-frame clones and leaves some out. Found here are approximately 110,000 clones, approximately 15% of them singletons; the top ten hold roughly 2%. The CDR3 totals 13 residues. Between the trimmed V and J ends, which lost 5 bases and 0 bases, there was a span of 8 bases. The germline CDR1 and CDR2 sequences are GTSNPN and SVGIG (reference sequence). The rearrangement uses TRBV30 and TRBJ1-3; no definite D call. The clonotype comes from a young woman in good health and CMV-seronegative. Specimen: PBMCs. In DNA, the CDR3 is TGTGCCTGGGATGGGAGCTCTGGAAACACCATATATTTT. This encodes CAWDGSSGNTIYF.